This T cell receptor beta chain comes out of a study of T cells in Graves' hyperthyroidism and ophthalmopathy. The CDR3 sequence is 14 residues long. The germline V gene has CDR1 DFQATT and CDR2 SNEGSKA (reference sequence). V trimming: 3 bases; J trimming: 1 base; junction bases outside the gene matches: 6. Regarding the study as a whole: Ophthalmopathy, which appeared later, was predicted by the model a median 6.5 months before onset.

Using RNA transcripts as the source, TCR beta CDR3 regions were amplified. A set of HTBI primers served as the primers for a first-round RT-PCR of the TCR CDR3. TCRdb reprocessed the multiplex PCR reads with MiXCR, giving one entry per CDR3 protein. This table holds about 270,000 distinct CDR3 sequences, around 26% found once. This clonotype was recorded at least ten times. Its antigen is as yet unknown. The sequencing input was blood. The chain has TRBV20-1 and TRBJ2-7, with 7 bases matching TRBD2. This receptor was taken from a woman in her thirties or forties with Graves' ophthalmopathy. For the CDR3, the DNA is TGCAGTGCTAGTGATCCTAGCGGTTCCTACGAGCAGTACTTC. Translating gives CSASDPSGSYEQYF.